A selection of T cell receptor beta chains follows, all from one sample in a study of T-cell memory formation after mild COVID-19. TCRdb re-called the 5' RACE reads through MiXCR, storing one row per CDR3 protein. This table holds 250,000 to 300,000 distinct CDR3 sequences, 16% found once. Sequenced material: PBMCs or a T cell subset sorted from them (not recorded which). These TCRs come from a man younger than 35 who had mild COVID-19 (a few samples of this study predate the infection). Cell type and time point are not known. Each CDR3 is given with its conserved first and last residue. The order of the fields is J gene, V gene, CDR3 protein.

j_gene: TRBJ1-1
v_gene: TRBV4-1
CDR3aa: CASSHAETGRTEAFF

j_gene: TRBJ2-3
v_gene: TRBV15
CDR3aa: CATSSSSGDTQYF

j_gene: TRBJ2-1
v_gene: TRBV5-1
CDR3aa: CASSSLLRRPATYNEQFF

j_gene: TRBJ2-3
v_gene: TRBV11-3
CDR3aa: CASSDPAEDTQYF

j_gene: TRBJ1-1
v_gene: TRBV6-6
CDR3aa: CASSRQGADTEAFF

j_gene: TRBJ2-2
v_gene: TRBV28
CDR3aa: CASSLSRGRWTGELFF

j_gene: TRBJ2-7
v_gene: TRBV5-5
CDR3aa: CASSQTASSYEQYF

j_gene: TRBJ2-1
v_gene: TRBV12-3/TRBV12-4
CDR3aa: CASRGSGGDDEQFF

j_gene: TRBJ2-3
v_gene: TRBV27
CDR3aa: CASSRGPLPDTQYF

j_gene: TRBJ2-3
v_gene: TRBV4-1
CDR3aa: CASSQPRAGPSHTQYF

j_gene: TRBJ1-1
v_gene: TRBV12-3/TRBV12-4
CDR3aa: CASRTGPVNTEAFF

j_gene: TRBJ1-2
v_gene: TRBV4-2
CDR3aa: CASSQDLSGALNYGYTF

j_gene: TRBJ2-1
v_gene: TRBV7-9
CDR3aa: CASSSLSGRLNNEQFF

j_gene: TRBJ2-7
v_gene: TRBV4-3
CDR3aa: CASSRYGTGHYEQYF

j_gene: TRBJ2-3
v_gene: TRBV5-1
CDR3aa: CASSLAQLDTQYF

j_gene: TRBJ2-7
v_gene: TRBV2
CDR3aa: CASSEQGAGYEQYF

j_gene: TRBJ2-2
v_gene: TRBV6-2/TRBV6-3
CDR3aa: CASKGGQNTGELFF

j_gene: TRBJ2-7
v_gene: TRBV7-8
CDR3aa: CASTLGGTPYEQYF

j_gene: TRBJ2-1
v_gene: TRBV5-1
CDR3aa: CASSYGSGIEQFF

j_gene: TRBJ1-1
v_gene: TRBV14
CDR3aa: CASSQVGNGESEAFF

j_gene: TRBJ2-1
v_gene: TRBV20-1
CDR3aa: CSATTGGGLDNEQFF

j_gene: TRBJ1-1
v_gene: TRBV5-1
CDR3aa: CASSSPGGSGTEAFF

j_gene: TRBJ2-5
v_gene: TRBV5-1
CDR3aa: CASSLGRAETQYF

j_gene: TRBJ1-1
v_gene: TRBV20-1
CDR3aa: CSAKRGRDTEAFF

j_gene: TRBJ2-3
v_gene: TRBV20-1
CDR3aa: CSASRQFTDTQYF

j_gene: TRBJ2-3
v_gene: TRBV20-1
CDR3aa: CSANQGRGDTQYF

j_gene: TRBJ1-2
v_gene: TRBV27
CDR3aa: CASSVRGDLSGYTF

j_gene: TRBJ1-2
v_gene: TRBV12-3/TRBV12-4
CDR3aa: CASSLALRGYGYTF

j_gene: TRBJ1-1
v_gene: TRBV4-2
CDR3aa: CASSLGDLDAEAFF

j_gene: TRBJ2-7
v_gene: TRBV5-8
CDR3aa: CASSSTPSSYEQYF

j_gene: TRBJ2-1
v_gene: TRBV6-1
CDR3aa: CASSRGGGRNEQFF

j_gene: TRBJ2-3
v_gene: TRBV24-1
CDR3aa: CATSDSNLDTQYF

j_gene: TRBJ2-5
v_gene: TRBV7-2
CDR3aa: CDSSSSTDGETQYF

j_gene: TRBJ2-7
v_gene: TRBV3-1
CDR3aa: CASSRRGLAGGPSGNEQYF

j_gene: TRBJ1-1
v_gene: TRBV14
CDR3aa: CASSQDLGSTEAFF

j_gene: TRBJ1-2
v_gene: TRBV6-2/TRBV6-3
CDR3aa: CASSLLRDSYGYTF

j_gene: TRBJ2-1
v_gene: TRBV12-3/TRBV12-4
CDR3aa: CASKGREFNEQFF

j_gene: TRBJ2-3
v_gene: TRBV5-1
CDR3aa: CASSRGRDRGTDTQYF

j_gene: TRBJ2-7
v_gene: TRBV28
CDR3aa: CASIGLYEQYF

j_gene: TRBJ1-4
v_gene: TRBV10-3
CDR3aa: CAISDRQGNEKLFF

j_gene: TRBJ1-1
v_gene: TRBV7-9
CDR3aa: CASRPDGEAFF

j_gene: TRBJ2-6
v_gene: TRBV7-2
CDR3aa: CASSLVLGGYGANVLTF

j_gene: TRBJ2-7
v_gene: TRBV11-2
CDR3aa: CASSPREVSEQYF

j_gene: TRBJ2-7
v_gene: TRBV5-1
CDR3aa: CASSLAGELEQYF

j_gene: TRBJ2-5
v_gene: TRBV30
CDR3aa: CAWSPAGKETQYF

j_gene: TRBJ2-2
v_gene: TRBV5-5
CDR3aa: CASSDRTLVSGELFF